Listed below are T cell receptor beta chains from one sample, sequenced in a study of siplizumab effects on memory and regulatory T cells. The data were produced by immunoSEQ multiplex PCR, yet TCRdb's version contains in-frame clones alone and is incomplete. The sample has about 120,000 clones, roughly 94% seen once. The sample was non-Treg CD4+ T cells sorted from blood. Receptors were obtained from a human donor in good health. Both conserved end residues are part of each CDR3. D genes are given only for firm matches. Size tells how often a clone was seen (once, few, many) or the class of an expanded clone, and some rows leave it out.

J gene: TRBJ1-3; D gene: NA; V gene: TRBV12-5; clone size: NA; CDR3 DNA: TGTGCTAGTGCCCCGGACACCTCTGGAAACACCATATATTTT; CDR3 protein: CASAPDTSGNTIYF
J gene: TRBJ1-4; D gene: NA; V gene: TRBV7-2; clone size: once; CDR3 DNA: TGTGCCAGCAGCTTAGCTCCCCCCGAAAAACTGTTTTTT; CDR3 protein: CASSLAPPEKLFF
J gene: TRBJ1-1; D gene: NA; V gene: TRBV5-1; clone size: NA; CDR3 DNA: TGCGCCAGCAGCTTAATCGGGAACACTGAAGCTTTCTTT; CDR3 protein: CASSLIGNTEAFF
J gene: TRBJ2-1; D gene: NA; V gene: TRBV14; clone size: NA; CDR3 DNA: TGTGCCAGCAGTACCTACAATGAGCAGTTCTTC; CDR3 protein: CASSTYNEQFF
J gene: TRBJ2-3; D gene: NA; V gene: TRBV6-6; clone size: NA; CDR3 DNA: TGTGCCAGCAGTTACGCGGCAGTGACTAGCACAGATACGCAGTATTTT; CDR3 protein: CASSYAAVTSTDTQYF
J gene: TRBJ2-1; D gene: TRBD1; V gene: TRBV2; clone size: NA; CDR3 DNA: TGTGCCAGCGCCGGGACAGGGTGGTTTTCGGGTGAGCAGTTCTTC; CDR3 protein: CASAGTGWFSGEQFF
J gene: TRBJ1-2; D gene: TRBD1; V gene: TRBV27; clone size: NA; CDR3 DNA: TGTGCCAGCAGTCCCGGGGACAGTTATGGCTACACCTTC; CDR3 protein: CASSPGDSYGYTF
J gene: TRBJ2-3; D gene: NA; V gene: TRBV9; clone size: NA; CDR3 DNA: TGTGCCAGCAGCGCAACCGGGACACAAATTGATACGCAGTATTTT; CDR3 protein: CASSATGTQIDTQYF
J gene: TRBJ1-1; D gene: NA; V gene: TRBV19; clone size: once; CDR3 DNA: TGTGCCAGTAGTATCGAGGGGTCCGTCACTGAAGCTTTCTTT; CDR3 protein: CASSIEGSVTEAFF
J gene: TRBJ2-3; D gene: NA; V gene: TRBV2; clone size: NA; CDR3 DNA: TGTGCCAGCAGTAAGCGGAGTAGCACAGATACGCAGTATTTT; CDR3 protein: CASSKRSSTDTQYF
J gene: TRBJ1-2; D gene: NA; V gene: TRBV15; clone size: NA; CDR3 DNA: TGTGCCACCAGCAGAGATCAATCACAGGCCTATGGCTACACCTTC; CDR3 protein: CATSRDQSQAYGYTF
J gene: TRBJ2-7; D gene: NA; V gene: TRBV18; clone size: NA; CDR3 DNA: TGTGCCAGCTCACCTAGTACGTACGAGCAGTACTTC; CDR3 protein: CASSPSTYEQYF
J gene: TRBJ2-3; D gene: NA; V gene: TRBV6-5; clone size: NA; CDR3 DNA: TGTGCCAGCAGGAACTTAGGGGGGGATAATACGCAGTATTTT; CDR3 protein: CASRNLGGDNTQYF
J gene: TRBJ2-5; D gene: TRBD2; V gene: TRBV7-9; clone size: NA; CDR3 DNA: TGTGCCAGCAGCTTCCTTTCAGCGGGAGAAGAGACCCAGTACTTC; CDR3 protein: CASSFLSAGEETQYF
J gene: TRBJ1-5; D gene: NA; V gene: TRBV5-8; clone size: NA; CDR3 DNA: TGTGCCAGCACGTTTGAACGGGCCGCCGAGGGGCCCCAGCATTTT; CDR3 protein: CASTFERAAEGPQHF
J gene: TRBJ2-7; D gene: TRBD2; V gene: TRBV5-4; clone size: NA; CDR3 DNA: TGTGCCAGCAGCCTAGGACTAGCGGGGGTCTCCTACGAGCAGTACTTC; CDR3 protein: CASSLGLAGVSYEQYF
J gene: TRBJ1-2; D gene: TRBD1; V gene: TRBV7-9; clone size: NA; CDR3 DNA: TGTGCCAGCAGCATCGGACAGGACTATGGCTACACCTTC; CDR3 protein: CASSIGQDYGYTF
J gene: TRBJ2-2; D gene: TRBD1; V gene: TRBV5-1; clone size: NA; CDR3 DNA: TGCGCCAGCAGGAACGACAGGGTCGACACCGGGGAGCTGTTTTTT; CDR3 protein: CASRNDRVDTGELFF
J gene: TRBJ1-2; D gene: NA; V gene: TRBV25-1; clone size: NA; CDR3 DNA: TGTGCCAGCAGTGAGAGGAACTATGGCTACACCTTC; CDR3 protein: CASSERNYGYTF
J gene: TRBJ1-2; D gene: NA; V gene: TRBV4-1; clone size: NA; CDR3 DNA: TGCGCCAGCAGCCCCTACGGACGGGGGCTTGATTACTATGGCTACACCTTC; CDR3 protein: CASSPYGRGLDYYGYTF
J gene: TRBJ2-5; D gene: NA; V gene: TRBV5-4; clone size: NA; CDR3 DNA: TGTGCCAGCAGCATGAGTGGACAGCCCACAACCCAGTACTTC; CDR3 protein: CASSMSGQPTTQYF
J gene: TRBJ2-7; D gene: TRBD1; V gene: TRBV5-1; clone size: NA; CDR3 DNA: TGCGCCAGTTCAGGAGGGACAGGGGGCCGGGAGCAGTACTTC; CDR3 protein: CASSGGTGGREQYF
J gene: TRBJ2-1; D gene: NA; V gene: TRBV6-7; clone size: NA; CDR3 DNA: TGTGCCAGCAGTTACTCTCGGGGTAGCTCCTACAATGAGCAGTTCTTC; CDR3 protein: CASSYSRGSSYNEQFF